This T cell receptor beta chain was recorded in a study of CD8 T cells in ankylosing spondylitis. Regarding the study as a whole: Clones linked with disease were CD8+ and fairly uncommon in the peripheral blood. The clones that were linked to disease were reported to be significantly enriched in matched synovial fluid samples from ankylosing spondylitis patients. Seven to nine highly homologous variants formed a TCR beta motif that appeared characteristic of ankylosing spondylitis blood.

This clonotype was counted a single time. Its antigen is unidentified. Generation of TCR beta libraries employed quantitative 5'-RACE incorporating molecular barcodes. In TCRdb, the 5' RACE reads were re-called with MiXCR into one record per CDR3 protein. The data contain some 87,000 distinct CDR3 sequences, roughly 30% of them singletons. V lost 5 bases and J lost 4, with 12 bases in between. The germline CDR1 and CDR2 sequences are MNHNS and SASEGT. This CDR3 is built from 14 residues. The rearrangement joins TRBV6-1 to TRBJ1-5; weak D call: TRBD1 (5 bases). Material: blood, either unsorted or a sorted T cell fraction (not recorded which). This sequence was found in a male donor with ankylosing spondylitis or in good health (not recorded which). The CDR3 nucleotides are TGTGCCAGCAGTCTGGGACGGCCGAATCAGCCCCAGCATTTT. It is translated as CASSLGRPNQPQHF.